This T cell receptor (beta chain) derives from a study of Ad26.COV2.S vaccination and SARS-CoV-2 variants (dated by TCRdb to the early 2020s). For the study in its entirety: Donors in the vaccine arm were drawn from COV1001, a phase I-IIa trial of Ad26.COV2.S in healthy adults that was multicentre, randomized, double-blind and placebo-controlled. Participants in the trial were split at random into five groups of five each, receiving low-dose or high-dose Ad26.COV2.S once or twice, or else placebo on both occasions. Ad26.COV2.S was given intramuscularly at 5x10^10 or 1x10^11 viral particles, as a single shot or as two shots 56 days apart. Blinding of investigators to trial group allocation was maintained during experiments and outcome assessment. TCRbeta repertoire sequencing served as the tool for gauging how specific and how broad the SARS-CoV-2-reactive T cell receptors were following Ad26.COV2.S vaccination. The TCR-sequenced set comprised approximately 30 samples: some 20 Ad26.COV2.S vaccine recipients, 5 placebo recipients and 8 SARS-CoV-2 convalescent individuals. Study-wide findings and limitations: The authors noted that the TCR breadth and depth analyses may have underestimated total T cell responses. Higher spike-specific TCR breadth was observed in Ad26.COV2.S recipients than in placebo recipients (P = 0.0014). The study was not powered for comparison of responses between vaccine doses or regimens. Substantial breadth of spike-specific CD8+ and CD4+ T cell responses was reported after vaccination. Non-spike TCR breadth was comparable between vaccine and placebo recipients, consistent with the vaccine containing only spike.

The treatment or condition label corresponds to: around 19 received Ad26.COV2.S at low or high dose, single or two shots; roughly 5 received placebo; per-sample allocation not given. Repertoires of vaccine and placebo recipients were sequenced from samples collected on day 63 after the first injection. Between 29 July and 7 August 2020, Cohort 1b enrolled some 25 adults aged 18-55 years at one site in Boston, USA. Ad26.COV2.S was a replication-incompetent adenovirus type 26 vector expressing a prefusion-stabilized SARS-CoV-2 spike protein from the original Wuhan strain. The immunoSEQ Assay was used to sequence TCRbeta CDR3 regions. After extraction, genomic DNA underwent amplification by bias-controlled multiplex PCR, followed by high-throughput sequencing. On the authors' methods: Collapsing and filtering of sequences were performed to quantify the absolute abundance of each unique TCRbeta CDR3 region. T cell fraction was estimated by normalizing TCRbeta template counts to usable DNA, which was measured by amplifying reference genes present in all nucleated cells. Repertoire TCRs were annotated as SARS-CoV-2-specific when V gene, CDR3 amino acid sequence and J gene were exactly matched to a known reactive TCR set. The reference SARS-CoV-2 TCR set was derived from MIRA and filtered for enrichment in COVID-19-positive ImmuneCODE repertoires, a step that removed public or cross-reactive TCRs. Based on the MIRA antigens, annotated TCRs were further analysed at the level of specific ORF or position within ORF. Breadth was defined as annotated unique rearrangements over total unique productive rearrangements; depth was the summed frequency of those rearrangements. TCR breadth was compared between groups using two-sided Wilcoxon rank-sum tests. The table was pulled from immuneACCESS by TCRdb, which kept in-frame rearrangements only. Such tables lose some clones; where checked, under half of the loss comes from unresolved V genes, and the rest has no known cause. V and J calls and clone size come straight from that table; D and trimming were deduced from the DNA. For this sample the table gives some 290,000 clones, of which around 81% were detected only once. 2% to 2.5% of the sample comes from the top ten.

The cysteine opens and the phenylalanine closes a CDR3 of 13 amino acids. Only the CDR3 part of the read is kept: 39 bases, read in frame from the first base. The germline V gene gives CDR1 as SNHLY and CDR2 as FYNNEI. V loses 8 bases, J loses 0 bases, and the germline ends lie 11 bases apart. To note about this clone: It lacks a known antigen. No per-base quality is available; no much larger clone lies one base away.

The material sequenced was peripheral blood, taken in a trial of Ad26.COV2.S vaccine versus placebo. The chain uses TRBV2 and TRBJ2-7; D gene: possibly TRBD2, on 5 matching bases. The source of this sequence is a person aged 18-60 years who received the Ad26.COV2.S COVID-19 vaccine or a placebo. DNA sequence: TGTGCCAGCCGGGATTTGGCCTCCTACGAGCAGTACTTC. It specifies CASRDLASYEQYF.